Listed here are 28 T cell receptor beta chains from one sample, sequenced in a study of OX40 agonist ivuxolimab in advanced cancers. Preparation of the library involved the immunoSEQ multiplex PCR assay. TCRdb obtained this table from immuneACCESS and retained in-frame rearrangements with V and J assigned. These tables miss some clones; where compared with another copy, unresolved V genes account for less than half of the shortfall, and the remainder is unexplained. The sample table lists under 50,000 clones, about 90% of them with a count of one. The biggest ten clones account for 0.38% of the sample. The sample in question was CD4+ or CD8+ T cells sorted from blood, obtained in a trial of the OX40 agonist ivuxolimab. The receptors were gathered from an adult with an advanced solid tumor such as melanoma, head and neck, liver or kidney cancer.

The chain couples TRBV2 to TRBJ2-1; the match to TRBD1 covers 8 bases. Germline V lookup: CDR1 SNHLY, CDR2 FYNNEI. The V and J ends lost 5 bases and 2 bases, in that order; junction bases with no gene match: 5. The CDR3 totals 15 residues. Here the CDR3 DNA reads TGTGCCAGCAGTCGAGACAGGGGTCCCTACAATGAGCAGTTCTTC. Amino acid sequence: CASSRDRGPYNEQFF.

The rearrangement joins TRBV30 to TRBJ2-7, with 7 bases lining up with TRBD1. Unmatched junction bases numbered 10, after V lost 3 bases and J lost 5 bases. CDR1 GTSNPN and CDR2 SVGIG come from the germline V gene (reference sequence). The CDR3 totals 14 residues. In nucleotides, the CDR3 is TGTGCCTGGAGCCCAAAGGGGGCGAGCCACGAGCAGTACTTC. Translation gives CAWSPKGASHEQYF.

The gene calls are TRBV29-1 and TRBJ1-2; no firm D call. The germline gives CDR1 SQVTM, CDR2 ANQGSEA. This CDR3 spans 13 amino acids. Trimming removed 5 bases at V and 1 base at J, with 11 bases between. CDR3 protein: CSVPHRFNYGYTF. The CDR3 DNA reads TGCAGCGTTCCACACCGCTTTAACTATGGCTACACCTTC.

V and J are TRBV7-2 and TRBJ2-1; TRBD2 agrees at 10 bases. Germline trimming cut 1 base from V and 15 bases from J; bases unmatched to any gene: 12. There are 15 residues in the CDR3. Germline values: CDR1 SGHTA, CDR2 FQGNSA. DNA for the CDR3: TGTGCCAGCAGCTTAGACCCAGCGGGGGGGCCTGGGTCGTTCTTC. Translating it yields CASSLDPAGGPGSFF.

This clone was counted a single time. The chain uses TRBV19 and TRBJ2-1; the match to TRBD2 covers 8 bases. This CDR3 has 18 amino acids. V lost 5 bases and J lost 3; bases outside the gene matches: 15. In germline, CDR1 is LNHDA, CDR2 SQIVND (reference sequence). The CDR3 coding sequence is TGTGCCAGTAGTCTCGCGGCGGGGGGCAATTCTTACTACAATGAGCAGTTCTTC. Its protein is CASSLAAGGNSYYNEQFF.

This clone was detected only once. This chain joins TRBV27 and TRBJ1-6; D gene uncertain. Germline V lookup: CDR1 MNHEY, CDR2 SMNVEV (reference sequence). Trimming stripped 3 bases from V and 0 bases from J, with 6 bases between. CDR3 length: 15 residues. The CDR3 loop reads CASSFFSSYNSPLHF. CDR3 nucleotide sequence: TGTGCCAGCAGTTTTTTCAGCTCCTATAATTCACCCCTCCACTTT.

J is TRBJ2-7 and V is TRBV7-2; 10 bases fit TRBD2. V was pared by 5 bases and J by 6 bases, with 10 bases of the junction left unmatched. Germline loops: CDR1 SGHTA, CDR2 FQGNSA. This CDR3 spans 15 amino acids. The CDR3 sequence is CASSPKSGGASEQYF. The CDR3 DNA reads TGTGCCAGCAGCCCAAAAAGCGGGGGGGCCTCCGAGCAGTACTTC.

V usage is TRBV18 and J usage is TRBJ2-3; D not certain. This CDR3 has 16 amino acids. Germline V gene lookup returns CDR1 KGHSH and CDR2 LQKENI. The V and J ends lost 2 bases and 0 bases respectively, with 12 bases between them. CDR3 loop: CASSPRADTSTDTQYF. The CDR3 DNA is TGTGCCAGCTCACCAAGGGCAGACACAAGCACAGATACGCAGTATTTT.

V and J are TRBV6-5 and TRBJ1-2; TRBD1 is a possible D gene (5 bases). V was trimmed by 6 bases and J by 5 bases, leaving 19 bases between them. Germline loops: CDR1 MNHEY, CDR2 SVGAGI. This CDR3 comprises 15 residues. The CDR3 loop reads CASSDNQPGKYGYTF. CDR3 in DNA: TGTGCCAGCAGCGACAATCAGCCAGGGAAGTATGGCTACACCTTC.

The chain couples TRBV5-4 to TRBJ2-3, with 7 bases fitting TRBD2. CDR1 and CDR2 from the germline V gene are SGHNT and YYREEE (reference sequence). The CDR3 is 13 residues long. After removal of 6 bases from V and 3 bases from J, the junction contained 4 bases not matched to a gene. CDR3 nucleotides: TGTGCCAGCAACAGAGCGGGAACAGATACGCAGTATTTT. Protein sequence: CASNRAGTDTQYF.

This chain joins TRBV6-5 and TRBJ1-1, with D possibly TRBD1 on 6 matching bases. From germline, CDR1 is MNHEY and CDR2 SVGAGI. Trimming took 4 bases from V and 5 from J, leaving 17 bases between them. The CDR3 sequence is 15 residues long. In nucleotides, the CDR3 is TGTGCCAGCAGTTCCGTGGTACAGGGTAGTACTGAAGCTTTCTTT. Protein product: CASSSVVQGSTEAFF.

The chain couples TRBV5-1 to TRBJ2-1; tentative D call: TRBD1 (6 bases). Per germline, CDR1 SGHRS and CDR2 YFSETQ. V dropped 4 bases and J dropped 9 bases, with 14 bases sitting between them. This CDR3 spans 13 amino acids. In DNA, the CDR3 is TGCGCCAGCAGCAAAACAGGGCCGGGTGAGCAGTTCTTC. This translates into CASSKTGPGEQFF.

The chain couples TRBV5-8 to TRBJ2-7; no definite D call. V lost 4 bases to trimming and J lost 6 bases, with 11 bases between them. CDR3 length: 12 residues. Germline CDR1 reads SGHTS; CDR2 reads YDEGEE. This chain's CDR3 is CASSRFKAEQYF. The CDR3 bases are TGTGCCAGCAGCCGGTTCAAGGCCGAGCAGTACTTC. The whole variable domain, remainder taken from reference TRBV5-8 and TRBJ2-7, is EAGVTQSPTHLIKTRGQQATLRCSPISGHTSVYWYQQALGLGLQFLLWYDEGEERNRGNFPPRFSGRQFPNYSSELNVNALELEDSALYLCASSRFKAEQYFGPGTRLTVT.

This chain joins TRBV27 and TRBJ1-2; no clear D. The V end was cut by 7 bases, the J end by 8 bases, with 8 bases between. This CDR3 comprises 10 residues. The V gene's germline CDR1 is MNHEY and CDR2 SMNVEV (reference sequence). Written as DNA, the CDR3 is TGTGCCAGCACCCAAGAAGGCTACACCTTC. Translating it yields CASTQEGYTF.

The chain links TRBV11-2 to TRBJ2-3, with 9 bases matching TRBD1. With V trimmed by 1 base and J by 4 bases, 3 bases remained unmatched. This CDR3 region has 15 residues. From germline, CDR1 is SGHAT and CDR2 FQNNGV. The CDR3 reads CASSLGGQGSDTQYF. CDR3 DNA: TGTGCCAGCAGCTTAGGGGGACAGGGATCAGATACGCAGTATTTT.

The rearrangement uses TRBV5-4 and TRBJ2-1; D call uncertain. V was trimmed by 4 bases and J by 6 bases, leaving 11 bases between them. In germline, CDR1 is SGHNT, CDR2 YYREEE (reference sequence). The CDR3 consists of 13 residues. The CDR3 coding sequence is TGTGCCAGCAGCGCGCAGACGGGCAATGAGCAGTTCTTC. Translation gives CASSAQTGNEQFF.

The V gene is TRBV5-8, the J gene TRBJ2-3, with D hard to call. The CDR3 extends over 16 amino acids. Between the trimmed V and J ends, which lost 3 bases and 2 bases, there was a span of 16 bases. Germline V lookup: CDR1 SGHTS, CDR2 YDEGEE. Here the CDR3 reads CASSSNRQAFTDTQYF. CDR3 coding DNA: TGTGCCAGCAGCTCCAACAGACAAGCATTCACAGATACGCAGTATTTT.

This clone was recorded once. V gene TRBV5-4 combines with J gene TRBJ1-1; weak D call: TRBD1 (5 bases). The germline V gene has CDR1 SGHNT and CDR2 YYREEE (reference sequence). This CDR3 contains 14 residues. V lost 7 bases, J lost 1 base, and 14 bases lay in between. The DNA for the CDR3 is TGTGCCAGCCAGAGGGGTTGGGGGAACACTGAAGCTTTCTTT. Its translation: CASQRGWGNTEAFF.

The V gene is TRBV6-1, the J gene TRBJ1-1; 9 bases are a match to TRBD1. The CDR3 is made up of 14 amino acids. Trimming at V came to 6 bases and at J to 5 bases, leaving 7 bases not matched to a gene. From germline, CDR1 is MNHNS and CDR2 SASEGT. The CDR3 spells CASREGQGGTEAFF. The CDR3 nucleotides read TGTGCCAGCAGAGAGGGACAGGGAGGGACTGAAGCTTTCTTT.

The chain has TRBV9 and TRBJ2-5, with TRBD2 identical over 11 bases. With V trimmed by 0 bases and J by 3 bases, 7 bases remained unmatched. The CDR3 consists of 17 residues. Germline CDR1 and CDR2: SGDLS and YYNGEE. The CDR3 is CASSVGVSGGAEETQYF. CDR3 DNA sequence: TGTGCCAGCAGCGTAGGGGTTAGCGGGGGGGCGGAAGAGACCCAGTACTTC.

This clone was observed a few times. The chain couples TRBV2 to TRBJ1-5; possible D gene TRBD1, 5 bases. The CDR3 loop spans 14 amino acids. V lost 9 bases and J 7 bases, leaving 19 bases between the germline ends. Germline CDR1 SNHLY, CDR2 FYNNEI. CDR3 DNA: TGTGCCAGTGGAGTGGCAGGACCAGGGCAGCCCCAGCATTTT. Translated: CASGVAGPGQPQHF.

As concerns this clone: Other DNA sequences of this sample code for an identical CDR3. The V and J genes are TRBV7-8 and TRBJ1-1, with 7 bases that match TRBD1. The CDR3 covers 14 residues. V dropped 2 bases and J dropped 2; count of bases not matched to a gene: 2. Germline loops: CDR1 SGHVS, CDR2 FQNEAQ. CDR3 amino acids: CASSLRQGNTEAFF. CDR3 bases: TGTGCCAGCAGCTTACGACAGGGTAACACTGAAGCTTTCTTT.

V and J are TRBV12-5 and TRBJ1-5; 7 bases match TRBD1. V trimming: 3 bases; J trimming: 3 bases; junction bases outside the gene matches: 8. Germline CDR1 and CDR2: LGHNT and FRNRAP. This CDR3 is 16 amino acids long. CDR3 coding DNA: TGTGCTAGTGGTTTAAAAGACAGGGAGATCAATCAGCCCCAGCATTTT. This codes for CASGLKDREINQPQHF.

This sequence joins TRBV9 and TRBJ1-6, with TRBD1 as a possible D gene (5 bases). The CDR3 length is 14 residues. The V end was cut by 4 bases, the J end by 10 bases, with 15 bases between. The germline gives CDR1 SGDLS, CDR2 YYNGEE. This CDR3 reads CASSSGGGQSPLHF. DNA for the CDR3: TGTGCCAGCAGCTCTGGGGGGGGTCAATCACCCCTCCACTTT.

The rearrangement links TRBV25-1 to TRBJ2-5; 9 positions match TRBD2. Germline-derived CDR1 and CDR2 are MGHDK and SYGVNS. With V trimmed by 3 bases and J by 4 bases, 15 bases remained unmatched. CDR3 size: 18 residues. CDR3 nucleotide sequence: TGTGCCAGCAGTGAGGGAATAGTAGCGGGGGCCACCATAGAGACCCAGTACTTC. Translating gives CASSEGIVAGATIETQYF.

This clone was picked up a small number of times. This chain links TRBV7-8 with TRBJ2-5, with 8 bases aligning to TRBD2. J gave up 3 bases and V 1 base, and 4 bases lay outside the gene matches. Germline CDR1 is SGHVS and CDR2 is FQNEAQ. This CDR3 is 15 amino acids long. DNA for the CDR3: TGTGCCAGCAGCTTAGGCGCACTAGCGGAAGAGACCCAGTACTTC. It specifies CASSLGALAEETQYF.

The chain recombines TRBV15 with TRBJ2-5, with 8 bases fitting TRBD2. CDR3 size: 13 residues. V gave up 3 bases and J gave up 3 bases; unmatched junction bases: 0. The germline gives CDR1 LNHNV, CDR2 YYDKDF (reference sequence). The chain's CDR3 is CATSSGGEETQYF. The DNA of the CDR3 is TGTGCCACCAGCAGCGGGGGGGAAGAGACCCAGTACTTC.

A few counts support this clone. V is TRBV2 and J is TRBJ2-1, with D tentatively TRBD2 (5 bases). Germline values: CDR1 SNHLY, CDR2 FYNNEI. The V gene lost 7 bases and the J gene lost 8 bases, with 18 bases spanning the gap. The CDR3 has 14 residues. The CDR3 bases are TGTGCCAGCAAATCCCAGCTGGGAGCGGATGAGCAGTTCTTC. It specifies CASKSQLGADEQFF.